The clone carrying this T cell receptor beta chain was observed once. These data come from a study of blood T cell repertoires in COVID-19. Assay used: immunoSEQ multiplex PCR; TCRdb lists only in-frame clones, some missing. Here the sample spans roughly 290,000 clones, 70% to 90% being singletons. V shed 3 bases and J shed 2 bases, with 10 bases lying between them. Germline loops: CDR1 KGHSH, CDR2 LQKENI. This CDR3 spans 14 amino acids. Sequenced material: PBMCs or T cells enriched from blood (not recorded which). The TCR was taken from a man aged 30-40 years who had recovered from COVID-19. The V call is TRBV18, the J call TRBJ1-1, with D possibly being TRBD1 (5 bases). The chain's CDR3 is CASSPQTANTEAFF. CDR3 sequence (DNA): TGTGCCAGCTCACCCCAGACAGCAAACACTGAAGCTTTCTTT.